Following are 5 T cell receptor beta chains from one sample sequenced in a study of siplizumab effects on memory and regulatory T cells. Sequencing used immunoSEQ multiplex PCR; TCRdb keeps in-frame clones, though not all of them. The table records 90,000 to 95,000 clones, over 95% of them present only once. Sequencing was performed on naive CD4+ T cells sorted from blood. These TCRs come from a human donor in good health.

This chain joins TRBV19 and TRBJ2-5; 9 nucleotides agree with TRBD1. This CDR3 comprises 18 residues. With 0 bases clipped from V and 2 bases from J, the junction kept 10 bases outside the gene matches. Germline values: CDR1 LNHDA, CDR2 SQIVND (reference sequence). CDR3 bases: TGTGCCAGTAGTATAGATCCACCGGGACAGGGTGGGCAAGAGACCCAGTACTTC. Encoded protein: CASSIDPPGQGGQETQYF.

The chain uses TRBV19 and TRBJ1-4; 7 bases agree with TRBD1. Looked up from germline, CDR1 is LNHDA and CDR2 is SQIVND (reference sequence). Germline trimming cut 3 bases from V and 0 bases from J; bases unmatched to any gene: 4. There are 16 residues in the CDR3. The DNA of the CDR3 is TGTGCCAGTAGTATGAACAGGGGCGCAACTAATGAAAAACTGTTTTTT. It encodes CASSMNRGATNEKLFF.

The chain uses TRBV7-3 and TRBJ1-2; no reliable D call. Germline CDR1 is SGHTA and CDR2 is FQGTGA. Between the trimmed V and J ends, which lost 5 bases and 4 bases, there was a span of 11 bases. The CDR3 sequence is 13 residues long. CDR3 sequence reads: CASSPSYGYGYTF. In DNA form, the CDR3 reads TGTGCCAGCAGCCCTTCTTATGGCTATGGCTACACCTTC.

The chain is built from TRBV7-9 and TRBJ1-2; D is undetermined. From germline, CDR1 is SEHNR and CDR2 FQNEAQ (reference sequence). The CDR3 loop spans 13 amino acids. Trimming took 6 bases from V and 4 from J, leaving 12 bases between them. Here the CDR3 DNA reads TGTGCCAGCAGACTTGGGAGTTCCTATGGCTACACCTTC. It specifies CASRLGSSYGYTF.

The chain links TRBV18 to TRBJ2-7; D gene ambiguous. Germline V lookup: CDR1 KGHSH, CDR2 LQKENI. The CDR3 runs to 12 residues. V lost 4 bases and J lost 5, with 9 bases in between. The CDR3 DNA follows: TGTGCCAGCTCACTTCAGGTCCACGAGCAGTACTTC. This translates into CASSLQVHEQYF.